These 2 T cell receptor beta chains were sequenced from one sample in a study of cytomegalovirus exposure and HLA in healthy donors. Use of 60 Vbeta and 13 Jbeta primers characterized the PCR. Libraries were prepared by immunoSEQ multiplex PCR; TCRdb keeps only in-frame clonotypes and omits some of them. The sample's table shows roughly 200,000 clones. Sequencing input: PBMCs. The origin of the receptors is a girl aged 2 to 9 in good health and CMV-seropositive.

V usage is TRBV27 and J usage is TRBJ2-5; 9 bases map to TRBD1. The CDR3 has 15 residues. Trimming took 4 bases from V and 4 from J; bases not matched to a gene: 7. Germline CDR1 MNHEY, CDR2 SMNVEV (reference sequence). CDR3 bases: TGTGCCAGCAGTTCACAGGGGGCGGTAGCAGAGACCCAGTACTTC. Protein: CASSSQGAVAETQYF.

V is TRBV15 and J is TRBJ1-5, with 7 positions matching TRBD1. This CDR3 is built from 16 residues. Germline values: CDR1 LNHNV, CDR2 YYDKDF (reference sequence). V was clipped by 1 base and J by 6 bases; unmatched bases: 9. The DNA of the CDR3 is TGTGCCACCAGCAGAGCCTTACAGGGGACCCTTCAGCCCCAGCATTTT. Protein: CATSRALQGTLQPQHF.